This T cell receptor beta chain was recorded in a study of beta chain features in type 1 diabetes. Study at large: In age, gender and cell yields, patients were similar to healthy donors. Examination spanned fewer than 140,000,000 sorted cells from all samples.

This clone occurred a few times. Expressed TCRB transcripts were sequenced, since all the RNA that had been isolated was reverse transcribed. The average output of naive, central memory and regulatory T cell samples was several million reads. Assay used: immunoSEQ multiplex PCR; TCRdb lists only in-frame clones, some missing. Counted here are 200,000 to 250,000 clones, approximately 11% occurring once; the ten biggest clones make up 1% to 1.5%. The CDR3 has 13 residues. Germline-derived CDR1 and CDR2 are GTSNPN and SVGIG (reference sequence). V shed 1 base, J shed 6 bases, and the junction held 3 bases outside the gene matches. Naive, central memory, regulatory and stem cell-like memory cells within the CD4+ compartment were sorted using CD45RO/CCR7/CD25/CD127/CD95/CD27.

Material: central memory CD4+ T cells from blood. This TCR was recovered from a man aged 18 to 29 in good health. The rearrangement joins TRBV30 to TRBJ1-5, with 7 bases that match TRBD1. This CDR3 is CAWSGYRGQPQHF. Here the CDR3 DNA reads TGTGCCTGGAGTGGATACAGGGGTCAGCCCCAGCATTTT.